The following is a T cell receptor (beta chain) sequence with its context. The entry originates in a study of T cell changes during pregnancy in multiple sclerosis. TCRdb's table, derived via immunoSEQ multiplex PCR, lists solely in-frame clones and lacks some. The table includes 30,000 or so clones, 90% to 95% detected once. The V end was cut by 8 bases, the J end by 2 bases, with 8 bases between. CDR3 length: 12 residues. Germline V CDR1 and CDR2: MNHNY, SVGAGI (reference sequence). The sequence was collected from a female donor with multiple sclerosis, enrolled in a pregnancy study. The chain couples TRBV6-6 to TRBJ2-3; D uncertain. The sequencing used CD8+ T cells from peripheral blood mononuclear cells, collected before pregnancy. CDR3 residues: CASGTHTDTQYF. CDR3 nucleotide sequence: TGTGCCAGCGGCACCCACACAGATACGCAGTATTTT.